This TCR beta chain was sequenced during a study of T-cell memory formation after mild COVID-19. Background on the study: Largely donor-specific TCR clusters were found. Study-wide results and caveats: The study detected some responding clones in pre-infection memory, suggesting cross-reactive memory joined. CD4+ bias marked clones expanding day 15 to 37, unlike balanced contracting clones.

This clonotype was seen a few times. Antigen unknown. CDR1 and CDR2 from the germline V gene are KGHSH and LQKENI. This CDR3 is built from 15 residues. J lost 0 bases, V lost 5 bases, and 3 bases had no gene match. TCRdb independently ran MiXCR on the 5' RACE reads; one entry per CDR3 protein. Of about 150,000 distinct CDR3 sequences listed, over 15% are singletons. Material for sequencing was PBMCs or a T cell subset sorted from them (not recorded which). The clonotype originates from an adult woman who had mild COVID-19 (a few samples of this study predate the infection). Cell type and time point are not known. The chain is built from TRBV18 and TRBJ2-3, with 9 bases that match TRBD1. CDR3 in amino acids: CASSTQGASTDTQYF. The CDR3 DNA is TGTGCCAGCTCAACACAGGGGGCGAGCACAGATACGCAGTATTTT.